This T cell receptor beta chain was identified in a study of blood T cell repertoires in COVID-19. As for this clone: Other DNA sequences of this sample code for an identical CDR3.

The CDR3 loop spans 15 amino acids. V was pared by 3 bases and J by 2 bases, with 10 bases between. CDR1 KGHSH and CDR2 LQKENI come from the germline V gene. Authors' processing steps: How many nucleated cells were present was estimated from reference gene primer amplification. Data came from immunoSEQ multiplex PCR; TCRdb stores just in-frame clones and leaves some out. D and trimming were read from the DNA, whereas the V and J calls and clone size are those reported in that table. The sample shows approximately 140,000 clones, about 89% of them seen only once. Specimen: peripheral blood. V is TRBV18 and J is TRBJ1-4; D ambiguous. This clonotype was sampled from a middle-aged man with active or convalescent COVID-19. The CDR3 is CASSPGLQTNEKLFF. Written as DNA, the CDR3 is TGTGCCAGCTCACCCGGACTGCAGACTAATGAAAAACTGTTTTTT.